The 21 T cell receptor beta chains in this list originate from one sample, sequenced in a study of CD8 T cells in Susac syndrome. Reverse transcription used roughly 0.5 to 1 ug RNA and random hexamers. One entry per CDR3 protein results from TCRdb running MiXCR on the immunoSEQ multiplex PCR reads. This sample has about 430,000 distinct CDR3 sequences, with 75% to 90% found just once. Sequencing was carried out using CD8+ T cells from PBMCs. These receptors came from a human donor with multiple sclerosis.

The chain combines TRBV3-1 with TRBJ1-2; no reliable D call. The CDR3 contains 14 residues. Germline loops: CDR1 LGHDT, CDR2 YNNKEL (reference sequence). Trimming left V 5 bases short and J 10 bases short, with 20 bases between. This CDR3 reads CASSVIPADKVYTF. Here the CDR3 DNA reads TGTGCCAGCAGCGTAATTCCAGCCGATAAAGTCTACACCTTC.

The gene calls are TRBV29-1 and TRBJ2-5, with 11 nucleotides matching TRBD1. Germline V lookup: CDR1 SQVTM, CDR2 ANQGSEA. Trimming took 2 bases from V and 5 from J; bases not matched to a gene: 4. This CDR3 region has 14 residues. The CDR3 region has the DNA TGCAGCGTTGAACGGACAGGGGGCGTTGAGACCCAGTACTTC. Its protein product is CSVERTGGVETQYF.

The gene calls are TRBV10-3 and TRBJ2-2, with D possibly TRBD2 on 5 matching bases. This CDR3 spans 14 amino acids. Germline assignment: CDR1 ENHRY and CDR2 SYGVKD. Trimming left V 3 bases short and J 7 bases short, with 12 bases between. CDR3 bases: TGTGCCATCAGTGAATCTAGGGCGGGCGGGGAGCTGTTTTTT. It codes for CAISESRAGGELFF.

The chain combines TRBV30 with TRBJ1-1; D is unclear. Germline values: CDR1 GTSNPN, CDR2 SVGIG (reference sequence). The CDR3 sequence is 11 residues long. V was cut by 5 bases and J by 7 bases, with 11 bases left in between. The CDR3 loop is CAWGNSGEAFF. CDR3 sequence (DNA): TGTGCCTGGGGGAACTCAGGTGAAGCTTTCTTT.

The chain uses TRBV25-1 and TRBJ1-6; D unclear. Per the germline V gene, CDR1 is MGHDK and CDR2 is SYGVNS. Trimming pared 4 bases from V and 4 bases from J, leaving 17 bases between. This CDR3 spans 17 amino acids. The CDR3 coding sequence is TGTGCCAGCAGTGGGATCGGACCAAACGGGTATAATTCACCCCTCCACTTT. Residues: CASSGIGPNGYNSPLHF.

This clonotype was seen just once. CDR3 sequence: CASGEIAGPSYEQYF. As DNA, the CDR3 is TGTGCCAGCGGGGAAATAGCGGGTCCTTCCTACGAGCAGTACTTC. The chain is built from TRBV3-1 and TRBJ2-7; 7 bases map to TRBD2. The CDR3 extends over 15 amino acids. Germline assignment: CDR1 LGHDT and CDR2 YNNKEL (reference sequence). V dropped 8 bases and J dropped 1; count of bases not matched to a gene: 11.

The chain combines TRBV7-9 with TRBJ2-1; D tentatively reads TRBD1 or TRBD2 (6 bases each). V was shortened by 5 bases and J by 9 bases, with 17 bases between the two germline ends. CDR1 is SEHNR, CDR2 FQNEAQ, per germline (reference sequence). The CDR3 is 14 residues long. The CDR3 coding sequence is TGTGCCAGCAGCCCCAAGGGGGGTTTTGTTGAGCAGTTCTTC. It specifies CASSPKGGFVEQFF.

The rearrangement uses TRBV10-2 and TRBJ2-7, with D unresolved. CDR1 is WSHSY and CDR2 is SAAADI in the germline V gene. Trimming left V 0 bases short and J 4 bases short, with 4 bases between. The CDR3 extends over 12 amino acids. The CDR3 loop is CASSESEYEQYF. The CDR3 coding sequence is TGCGCCAGCAGTGAGTCGGAATACGAGCAGTACTTC.

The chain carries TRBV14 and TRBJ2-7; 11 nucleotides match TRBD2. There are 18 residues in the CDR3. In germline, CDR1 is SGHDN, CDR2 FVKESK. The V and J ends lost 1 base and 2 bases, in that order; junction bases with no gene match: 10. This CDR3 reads CASSQALLAGAFPYEQYF. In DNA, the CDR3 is TGTGCCAGCAGCCAAGCGTTACTAGCGGGGGCTTTTCCCTACGAGCAGTACTTC.

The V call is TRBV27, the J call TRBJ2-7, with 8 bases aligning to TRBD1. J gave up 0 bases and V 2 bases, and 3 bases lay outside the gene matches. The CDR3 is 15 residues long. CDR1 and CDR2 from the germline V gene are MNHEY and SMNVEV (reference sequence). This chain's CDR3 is CASSLLGQGSYEQYF. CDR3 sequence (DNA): TGTGCCAGCAGTTTACTCGGACAGGGCTCCTACGAGCAGTACTTC.

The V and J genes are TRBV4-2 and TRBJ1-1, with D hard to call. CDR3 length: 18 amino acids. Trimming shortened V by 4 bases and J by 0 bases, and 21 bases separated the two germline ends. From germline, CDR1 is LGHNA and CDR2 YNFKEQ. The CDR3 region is CASSPITLEQALNTEAFF. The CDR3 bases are TGTGCCAGCAGCCCGATAACCCTGGAGCAGGCTCTGAACACTGAAGCTTTCTTT.

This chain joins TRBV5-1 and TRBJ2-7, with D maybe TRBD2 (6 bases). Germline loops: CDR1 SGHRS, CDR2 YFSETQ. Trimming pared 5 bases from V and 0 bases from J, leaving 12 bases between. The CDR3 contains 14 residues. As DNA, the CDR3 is TGCGCCAGCAGGTCCCAGGGACTCTCCTACGAGCAGTACTTC. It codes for CASRSQGLSYEQYF.

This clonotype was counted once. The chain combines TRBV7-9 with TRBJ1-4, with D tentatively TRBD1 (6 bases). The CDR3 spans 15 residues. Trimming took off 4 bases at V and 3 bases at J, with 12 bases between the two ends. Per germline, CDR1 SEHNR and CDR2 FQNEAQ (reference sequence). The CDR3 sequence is CASSSNRVANEKLFF. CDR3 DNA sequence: TGTGCCAGCAGCTCAAACAGGGTCGCTAATGAAAAACTGTTTTTT.

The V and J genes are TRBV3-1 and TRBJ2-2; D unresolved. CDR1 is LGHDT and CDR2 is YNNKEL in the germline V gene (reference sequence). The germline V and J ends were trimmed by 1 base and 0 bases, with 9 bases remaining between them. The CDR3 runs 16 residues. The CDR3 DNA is TGTGCCAGCAGCCAAGTTAGCCAGGCGAACACCGGGGAGCTGTTTTTT. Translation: CASSQVSQANTGELFF.

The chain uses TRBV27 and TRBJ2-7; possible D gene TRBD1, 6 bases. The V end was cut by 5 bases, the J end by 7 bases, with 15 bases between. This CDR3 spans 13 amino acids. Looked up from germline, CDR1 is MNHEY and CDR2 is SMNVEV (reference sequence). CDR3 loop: CASSPRQGQEQYF. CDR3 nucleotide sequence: TGTGCCAGCAGTCCCCGCCAGGGGCAGGAGCAGTACTTC.

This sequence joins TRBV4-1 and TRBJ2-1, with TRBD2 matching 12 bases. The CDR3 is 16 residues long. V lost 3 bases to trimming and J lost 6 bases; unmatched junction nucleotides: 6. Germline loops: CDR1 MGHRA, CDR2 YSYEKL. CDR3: CASSHETSGGFNEQFF. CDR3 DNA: TGCGCCAGCAGCCATGAGACTAGCGGGGGCTTCAATGAGCAGTTCTTC.

In DNA form, the CDR3 reads TGTGCCAGCAGTCTGCCTGGGTTGGTCAGTGAGCAGTTCTTC. This gives the protein CASSLPGLVSEQFF. This chain connects TRBV6-5 to TRBJ2-1; D ambiguous. Per the germline V gene, CDR1 is MNHEY and CDR2 is SVGAGI. The germline V and J ends were trimmed by 5 bases and 9 bases, with 17 bases remaining between them. CDR3 length: 14 amino acids.

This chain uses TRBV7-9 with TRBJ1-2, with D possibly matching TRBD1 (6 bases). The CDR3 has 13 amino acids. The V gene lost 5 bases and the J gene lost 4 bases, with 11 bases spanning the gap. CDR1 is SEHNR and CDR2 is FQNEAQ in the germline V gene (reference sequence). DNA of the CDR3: TGTGCCAGCAGCACCGGGACAATCTATGGCTACACCTTC. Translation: CASSTGTIYGYTF. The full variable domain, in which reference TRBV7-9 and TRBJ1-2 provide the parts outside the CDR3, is DTGVSQNPRHKITKRGQNVTFRCDPISEHNRLYWYRQTLGQGPEFLTYFQNEAQLEKSRLLSDRFSAERPKGSFSTLEIQRTEQGDSAMYLCASSTGTIYGYTFGSGTRLTVV.

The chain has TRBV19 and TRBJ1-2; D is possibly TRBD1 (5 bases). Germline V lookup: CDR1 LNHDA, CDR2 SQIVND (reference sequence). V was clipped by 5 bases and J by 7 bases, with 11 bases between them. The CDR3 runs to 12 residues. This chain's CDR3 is CASSAQRGGYTF. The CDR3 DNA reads TGTGCCAGTAGTGCCCAGAGGGGTGGCTACACCTTC. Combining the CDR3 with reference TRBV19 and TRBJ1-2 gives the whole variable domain DGGITQSPKYLFRKEGQNVTLSCEQNLNHDAMYWYRQDPGQGLRLIYYSQIVNDFQKGDIAEGYSVSREKKESFPLTVTSAQKNPTAFYLCASSAQRGGYTFGSGTRLTVV.

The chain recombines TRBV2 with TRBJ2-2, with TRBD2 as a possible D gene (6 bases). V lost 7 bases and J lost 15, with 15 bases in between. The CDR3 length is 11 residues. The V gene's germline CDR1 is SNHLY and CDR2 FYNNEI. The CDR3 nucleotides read TGTGCCAGCATAAGCTTGGGCGGGGTGTTTTTT. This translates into CASISLGGVFF.

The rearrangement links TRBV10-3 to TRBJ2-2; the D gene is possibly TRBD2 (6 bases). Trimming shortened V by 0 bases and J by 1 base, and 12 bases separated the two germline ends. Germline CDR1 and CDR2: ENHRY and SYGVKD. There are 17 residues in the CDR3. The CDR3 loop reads CAISESMGGMNTGELFF. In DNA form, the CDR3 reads TGTGCCATCAGTGAGTCGATGGGCGGGATGAACACCGGGGAGCTGTTTTTT.